Each of the 21 T cell receptor beta chains below was sequenced from the same sample in a study of T cell repertoires in cytomegalovirus infection. MiXCR, run by TCRdb on the reads, gives a single entry per CDR3 protein. Here the sample spans about 490,000 distinct CDR3 sequences, roughly 10% being singletons. The sample taken for sequencing was PBMCs. The origin of the receptors is a human donor in good health (CMV status not recorded). Some clones in this sample may be carry-over from other donors' samples.

This clonotype occurred many times. V usage is TRBV19 and J usage is TRBJ2-1, with TRBD1 matching over 8 bases. Germline CDR1 LNHDA, CDR2 SQIVND (reference sequence). The CDR3 sequence is 14 residues long. The ends lost 2 bases at V and 7 bases at J; junction bases unmatched: 4. The CDR3 DNA reads TGTGCCAGTAGTATACAGGACAGGGTTAATGAGCAGTTCTTC. Residues: CASSIQDRVNEQFF.

This clonotype showed up many times. The rearrangement joins TRBV28 to TRBJ2-1, with TRBD2 identical over 8 bases. There are 17 residues in the CDR3. With V trimmed by 5 bases and J by 2 bases, 11 bases remained unmatched. The germline V gene encodes CDR1 MDHEN and CDR2 SYDVKM. CDR3 sequence reads: CASSEAGVERTYNEQFF. The CDR3 DNA reads as TGTGCCAGCAGTGAAGCGGGAGTGGAACGTACCTACAATGAGCAGTTCTTC.

This clonotype was seen at least ten times. The chain couples TRBV12-3 or TRBV12-4 to TRBJ1-5; D possibly corresponds to TRBD1 (5 bases). The CDR3 runs 13 residues. Deletions cut 3 bases from V and 7 bases from J, with 10 bases between. CDR3 residues: CASSFQGLQPQHF. DNA of the CDR3: TGTGCCAGCAGTTTTCAGGGTTTACAGCCCCAGCATTTT.

The chain combines TRBV20-1 with TRBJ2-1, with 8 bases aligning to TRBD2. Germline CDR1 reads DFQATT; CDR2 reads SNEGSKA (reference sequence). CDR3 length equals 14 residues. Trimming took 3 bases from V and 7 from J; bases not matched to a gene: 8. The CDR3, as DNA: TGCAGTGCTAGCGGGGGGGGAGACTTGAATGAGCAGTTCTTC. Its protein product is CSASGGGDLNEQFF.

The chain carries TRBV18 and TRBJ1-2; TRBD1 agrees at 10 bases. There are 17 residues in the CDR3. The J segment lost 4 bases and the V segment lost 1 base, leaving 9 bases of the junction unmatched. Germline CDR1 reads KGHSH; CDR2 reads LQKENI. CDR3 sequence (DNA): TGTGCCAGCTCACCACAAGGGGGGACAGGGGCCTTCTATGGCTACACCTTC. Protein: CASSPQGGTGAFYGYTF.

This chain uses TRBV5-1 with TRBJ2-7, with D possibly TRBD1 on 5 matching bases. Trimming took off 5 bases at V and 1 base at J, with 13 bases between the two ends. The germline CDR1 and CDR2 sequences are SGHRS and YFSETQ. The length of the CDR3 is 14 residues. CDR3 residues: CASRPPTESYEQYF. The CDR3, as DNA: TGCGCCAGCAGGCCCCCGACAGAATCCTACGAGCAGTACTTC.

In this sample, this clonotype turned up many times. This chain joins TRBV7-3 and TRBJ2-1, with D possibly being TRBD2 (7 bases). Germline-derived CDR1 and CDR2 are SGHTA and FQGTGA. Trimming took off 1 base at V and 7 bases at J, with 14 bases between the two ends. The CDR3 has 15 residues. The CDR3: CASSLSGSGTNEQFF. In DNA, the CDR3 is TGTGCCAGCAGCTTAAGTGGAAGCGGGACAAATGAGCAGTTCTTC.

This clonotype was seen many times. The J gene is TRBJ2-5, the V gene TRBV7-6, with 10 bases fitting TRBD1. Unmatched junction bases numbered 4, after V lost 5 bases and J lost 4 bases. The V gene's germline CDR1 is SGHVS and CDR2 FNYEAQ. The CDR3 runs 14 residues. In DNA, the CDR3 is TGTGCCAGCAGCATCCGGGACAGGGGAGAGACCCAGTACTTC. The encoded protein is CASSIRDRGETQYF.

This clonotype was counted many times. The chain carries TRBV4-2 and TRBJ2-1; D ambiguous. This CDR3 is 14 amino acids long. Between the trimmed V and J ends, which lost 0 bases and 4 bases, there was a span of 7 bases. Germline CDR1 is LGHNA and CDR2 is YNFKEQ. CDR3 sequence: CASSQDFLYNEQFF. Here the CDR3 DNA reads TGTGCCAGCAGCCAAGATTTTTTATACAATGAGCAGTTCTTC.

This clonotype was detected only a few times. CDR3 coding DNA: TGTGCCAGCAGTCTGACGTCTAACTATGGCTACACCTTC. Protein: CASSLTSNYGYTF. The gene calls are TRBV27 and TRBJ1-2; D ambiguous. Per the germline V gene, CDR1 is MNHEY and CDR2 is SMNVEV (reference sequence). This CDR3 has 13 amino acids. V was cut by 5 bases and J by 0 bases, with 7 bases left in between.

This clonotype has ten or more counts. The chain uses TRBV7-3 and TRBJ2-3; 11 bases match TRBD2. CDR3 length: 17 amino acids. V was pared by 2 bases and J by 1 base, with 5 bases of the junction left unmatched. Germline V gene sequence: CDR1 SGHTA, CDR2 FQGTGA. The CDR3 loop is CASSLLGTSGGTDTQYF. For the CDR3, the DNA is TGTGCCAGCAGCTTACTCGGGACTAGCGGAGGCACAGATACGCAGTATTTT.

This clonotype was counted ten times or more. The genes are TRBV11-2 and TRBJ1-2; no clear D gene. The V end was cut by 6 bases, the J end by 7 bases, with 21 bases between. This CDR3 spans 15 amino acids. Germline CDR1 SGHAT, CDR2 FQNNGV. The CDR3 coding sequence is TGTGCCAGCAGTTCTGAAATGAGGGTAGTAATTGGCTACACCTTC. Its protein product is CASSSEMRVVIGYTF.

This clonotype was counted a few times. This chain connects TRBV20-1 to TRBJ2-1; D is ambiguous. The CDR3 runs to 15 residues. CDR1 DFQATT and CDR2 SNEGSKA come from the germline V gene (reference sequence). The ends were cut back, 3 bases at V and 6 bases at J, with 18 bases in the middle. CDR3 nucleotide sequence: TGCAGTGCTAGCCCAAGGCGGTGGTATTCCAATGAGCAGTTCTTC. Residues: CSASPRRWYSNEQFF.

This clonotype was detected a few times. The chain has TRBV27 and TRBJ1-2; TRBD1 is a possible D gene (5 bases). Trimming took off 8 bases at V and 6 bases at J, with 25 bases between the two ends. CDR3 length: 16 amino acids. Germline lookup yields CDR1 MNHEY and CDR2 SMNVEV (reference sequence). In DNA form, the CDR3 reads TGTGCCAGCTTCGATCGGGGGGAGGGAGGTCGGAATGGCTACACCTTC. This sequence encodes CASFDRGEGGRNGYTF.

This clonotype has at least ten counts. The chain combines TRBV19 with TRBJ2-7; 13 bases agree with TRBD2. Unmatched junction bases numbered 5, after V lost 5 bases and J lost 7 bases. Per germline, CDR1 LNHDA and CDR2 SQIVND (reference sequence). The CDR3 is made up of 14 amino acids. CDR3 nucleotides: TGTGCCAGTAGTGTGGGACTAGCGGGAAATGAGCAGTACTTC. Translation: CASSVGLAGNEQYF.

This clonotype was detected many times. The chain joins TRBV12-3 or TRBV12-4 to TRBJ1-6, with TRBD1 matching 8 bases. Trimming cost V 3 bases and J 9 bases; bases outside gene matches: 4. The CDR3 length is 14 residues. The CDR3 here is CASSFMQGASPLHF. The CDR3 bases are TGTGCCAGCAGTTTTATGCAGGGGGCTTCACCCCTCCACTTT.

This clonotype was counted at least ten times. The rearrangement joins TRBV25-1 to TRBJ2-5; possible D gene TRBD2, 6 bases. With 4 bases removed from V and 2 bases from J, the gap between germline ends came to 14 bases. The CDR3 covers 15 residues. Germline V gives CDR1 MGHDK, CDR2 SYGVNS. This chain's CDR3 is CASSGAGRTQETQYF. DNA for the CDR3: TGTGCCAGCAGTGGGGCGGGACGGACACAAGAGACCCAGTACTTC.

This clonotype was seen repeatedly, ten times or more. The chain is built from TRBV12-3 or TRBV12-4 and TRBJ2-7; tentatively, D is TRBD2 (6 bases). V was clipped by 7 bases and J by 2 bases, with 12 bases between them. The CDR3 runs to 13 residues. The CDR3 bases are TGTGCCAGCACCCCCGGGGGAACCTACGAGCAGTACTTC. Residues: CASTPGGTYEQYF.

The chain joins TRBV24-1 to TRBJ2-5; D possibly uses TRBD1 or TRBD2 (6 bases each). Germline-derived CDR1 and CDR2 are KGHDR and SFDVKD. The CDR3 is 15 amino acids. Trimming removed 1 base from V and 4 bases from J, with 12 bases in between. Written as DNA, the CDR3 is TGTGCCACCAGTGATTTTGTCGGGGGCCCAGAGACCCAGTACTTC. This encodes CATSDFVGGPETQYF.

The CDR3: CSARTTGTTWDEQYF. CDR3 nucleotide sequence: TGCAGTGCTAGAACCACCGGGACTACCTGGGACGAGCAGTACTTC. The J gene is TRBJ2-7, the V gene TRBV20-1; 7 bases are a match to TRBD2. Unmatched junction bases numbered 12, after V lost 2 bases and J lost 5 bases. The CDR3 loop spans 15 amino acids. Looked up from germline, CDR1 is DFQATT and CDR2 is SNEGSKA (reference sequence).

The CDR3 loop reads CASSQVSHGTSGRNEQFF. The CDR3 bases are TGTGCCAGCAGCCAAGTTTCTCATGGAACTAGCGGGAGGAATGAGCAGTTCTTC. This chain connects TRBV3-1 to TRBJ2-1, with 12 bases identical to TRBD2. Germline-derived CDR1 and CDR2 are LGHDT and YNNKEL (reference sequence). The CDR3 spans 18 residues. Trimming took 1 base from V and 7 from J; bases not matched to a gene: 11.